The 30 T cell receptor beta chains listed next were all sequenced from one sample in a study of blood T cell repertoires in COVID-19. TCRdb's copy holds only in-frame clones and misses some; the assay was immunoSEQ multiplex PCR. The repertoire has approximately 50,000 clones, 65% to 90% of them found once; the top ten carry roughly a tenth. The sequencing input was peripheral blood. The receptors derive from a human donor in a cohort sampled during active COVID-19.

The chain joins TRBV3-1 (or the pseudogene TRBV3-2) to TRBJ1-2, with D uncertain. The CDR3 spans 15 residues. Trimming cost V 5 bases and J 4 bases, with 17 bases left between them. The V gene's germline CDR1 is LGHDT and CDR2 YNNKEL (reference sequence). As DNA, the CDR3 is TGTGCCAGCAGCAATCTTCGACCCACGGGCTATGGCTACACCTTC. Its translation: CASSNLRPTGYGYTF.

The chain joins TRBV11-2 to TRBJ1-4, with 8 nucleotides matching TRBD1. CDR1 and CDR2 from the germline V gene are SGHAT and FQNNGV. Trimming at V came to 5 bases and at J to 4 bases, leaving 15 bases not matched to a gene. This CDR3 is 18 amino acids long. CDR3 bases: TGTGCCAGCAGCCTTAGTGCCCCGGGGACAGGAGTTAATGAAAAACTGTTTTTT. Translating it yields CASSLSAPGTGVNEKLFF.

This chain joins TRBV4-2 and TRBJ2-3; 10 positions agree with TRBD2. The CDR3 spans 17 residues. CDR1 and CDR2 (germline): LGHNA, YNFKEQ. V lost 5 bases and J lost 0; bases outside the gene matches: 8. CDR3 sequence: CASSRDSGRPSTDTQYF. CDR3 in DNA: TGTGCCAGCAGCAGGGATAGCGGGAGGCCTAGCACAGATACGCAGTATTTT.

The rearrangement links TRBV4-2 to TRBJ2-2; possible D gene TRBD2, 6 bases. From germline, CDR1 is LGHNA and CDR2 YNFKEQ. The length of the CDR3 is 15 residues. V was pared by 4 bases and J by 2 bases, with 11 bases between. This chain's CDR3 is CASSRGTHNTGELFF. CDR3 nucleotide sequence: TGTGCCAGCAGCCGAGGGACTCACAACACCGGGGAGCTGTTTTTT.

Only a few counts were recorded for this clone. The chain joins TRBV7-9 to TRBJ2-1; TRBD1 agrees at 12 bases. J lost 5 bases, V lost 3 bases, and 2 bases had no gene match. The germline CDR1 and CDR2 sequences are SEHNR and FQNEAQ (reference sequence). This CDR3 comprises 15 residues. CDR3 amino acids: CASSLWDRGHNEQFF. Written as DNA, the CDR3 is TGTGCCAGCAGCTTGTGGGACAGGGGGCACAATGAGCAGTTCTTC.

The chain links TRBV6-5 to TRBJ2-7, with TRBD1 matching over 10 bases. After removal of 2 bases from V and 2 bases from J, the junction contained 3 bases not matched to a gene. Per germline, CDR1 MNHEY and CDR2 SVGAGI. CDR3 length: 15 amino acids. CDR3 in DNA: TGTGCCAGCAGTTACGGGACAGGGGCCCCCTACGAGCAGTACTTC. Residues: CASSYGTGAPYEQYF.

The chain couples TRBV5-1 to TRBJ1-1; a possible D gene is TRBD1 (5 bases). The CDR3 consists of 13 residues. Germline CDR1 and CDR2: SGHRS and YFSETQ. Trimming took off 0 bases at V and 4 bases at J, with 7 bases between the two ends. CDR3 in DNA: TGCGCCAGCAGCTTGGTAGGGGTCACTGAAGCTTTCTTT. It translates to CASSLVGVTEAFF.

This clone was seen just once. Within the sample, other DNA sequences also encode this same CDR3. This rearrangement joins TRBV9 to TRBJ1-3, with D perhaps matching TRBD1 (6 bases). V lost 3 bases and J lost 0, with 7 bases in between. CDR3 length: 14 amino acids. Germline CDR1 reads SGDLS; CDR2 reads YYNGEE. The CDR3 sequence is CASSATGSGNTIYF. CDR3 nucleotides: TGTGCCAGCAGCGCGACAGGCTCTGGAAACACCATATATTTT.

V is TRBV7-3 and J is TRBJ2-2, with D perhaps matching TRBD2 (6 bases). CDR1 and CDR2 from the germline V gene are SGHTA and FQGTGA. Trimming shortened V by 5 bases and J by 5 bases, and 15 bases separated the two germline ends. There are 15 residues in the CDR3. The CDR3 is CASSPLREATGELFF. In DNA, the CDR3 is TGTGCCAGCAGCCCCTTGCGGGAAGCGACCGGGGAGCTGTTTTTT.

The chain recombines TRBV5-4 with TRBJ1-2, with TRBD1 as a possible D gene (5 bases). CDR1 is SGHNT and CDR2 is YYREEE in the germline V gene (reference sequence). The CDR3 covers 15 residues. V was shortened by 3 bases and J by 4 bases, with 16 bases between the two germline ends. CDR3: CASSSSGGVGYGYTF. The CDR3 coding sequence is TGTGCCAGCAGCTCCTCGGGGGGAGTCGGCTATGGCTACACCTTC.

The gene calls are TRBV6-4 and TRBJ2-3; 12 bases match TRBD2. Per germline, CDR1 MRHNA and CDR2 SNTAGT. The length of the CDR3 is 15 residues. The trim removed 4 bases at V and 3 bases at J, leaving 2 bases unmatched. For the CDR3, the DNA is TGTGCCAGCAGTGGGACTAGCGGGATGACAGATACGCAGTATTTT. This translates into CASSGTSGMTDTQYF.

This chain links TRBV15 with TRBJ2-5; D is possibly TRBD2 (5 bases). Trimming shortened V by 3 bases and J by 5 bases, and 13 bases separated the two germline ends. Per the germline V gene, CDR1 is LNHNV and CDR2 is YYDKDF (reference sequence). The CDR3 has 14 amino acids. The CDR3, as DNA: TGTGCCACCAGCAGGGACCCGGGGTCCGAGACCCAGTACTTC. This gives the protein CATSRDPGSETQYF.

This chain connects TRBV7-9 to TRBJ1-4, with 10 bases aligning to TRBD1. This CDR3 contains 15 residues. Per germline, CDR1 SEHNR and CDR2 FQNEAQ (reference sequence). The junction had 9 bases not matched to a gene; V was cut back by 8 bases and J by 6 bases. CDR3 sequence: CASGGDRGWDEKLFF. The CDR3 nucleotides are TGTGCCAGCGGAGGGGACAGGGGATGGGATGAAAAACTGTTTTTT. The variable domain in full, with the rest retrieved from reference TRBV7-9 and TRBJ1-4, is DTGVSQNPRHKITKRGQNVTFRCDPISEHNRLYWYRQTLGQGPEFLTYFQNEAQLEKSRLLSDRFSAERPKGSFSTLEIQRTEQGDSAMYLCASGGDRGWDEKLFFGSGTQLSVL.

This chain links TRBV7-2 with TRBJ2-4; 11 bases are shared with TRBD2. The CDR3 runs 16 residues. CDR1 is SGHTA and CDR2 is FQGNSA in the germline V gene. Trimming removed 6 bases from V and 10 bases from J; junction bases left unmatched: 14. Here the CDR3 DNA reads TGTGCCAGCAGGGGTACTAGCGGGAGCGGGGTGAAAATTCAGTACTTC. Translation gives CASRGTSGSGVKIQYF.

The V call is TRBV19, the J call TRBJ1-2; TRBD1 matches at 9 bases. This CDR3 contains 16 residues. From germline, CDR1 is LNHDA and CDR2 SQIVND (reference sequence). J was trimmed by 4 bases and V by 4 bases; bases with no gene match: 10. Written as DNA, the CDR3 is TGTGCCAGTAGTACCCCACAGGGGGCGCGGGGCTATGGCTACACCTTC. Translated, it gives CASSTPQGARGYGYTF.

CDR3 protein: CASSETSTSYEQYF. As DNA, the CDR3 is TGTGCCAGCAGCGAGACTAGTACCTCCTACGAGCAGTACTTC. The chain carries TRBV7-8 and TRBJ2-7, with D possibly being TRBD2 (6 bases). CDR1 is SGHVS and CDR2 is FQNEAQ in the germline V gene. This CDR3 is 14 amino acids long. The V gene lost 5 bases and the J gene lost 0 bases, with 11 bases spanning the gap.

The J gene is TRBJ2-2, the V gene TRBV7-2, with D possibly TRBD1 on 6 matching bases. V was pared by 5 bases and J by 4 bases, with 17 bases between. The CDR3 sequence is 16 residues long. CDR1 SGHTA and CDR2 FQGNSA come from the germline V gene. The CDR3 region has the DNA TGTGCCAGCAGCGGCCTAGTGGACAGACTCACCGGGGAGCTGTTTTTT. Protein product: CASSGLVDRLTGELFF.

V gene TRBV7-9 combines with J gene TRBJ1-3, with D possibly TRBD1 on 5 matching bases. Trimming took off 1 base at V and 1 base at J, with 8 bases between the two ends. Germline loops: CDR1 SEHNR, CDR2 FQNEAQ (reference sequence). The CDR3 sequence is 15 residues long. The CDR3 reads CASSLVGTSGNTIYF. As DNA, the CDR3 is TGTGCCAGCAGCTTAGTTGGGACTTCTGGAAACACCATATATTTT.

The CDR3 region is CASSYSAGTGGSPLHF. CDR3 DNA: TGTGCCAGCAGCTATTCGGCCGGGACAGGAGGGTCACCCCTCCACTTT. This chain links TRBV5-5 with TRBJ1-6; 8 nucleotides match TRBD1. The germline gives CDR1 SGHKS, CDR2 YYEKEE (reference sequence). CDR3 size: 16 residues. The V and J ends lost 3 bases and 10 bases, in that order; junction bases with no gene match: 12.

This clone appeared a single time. J is TRBJ2-2 and V is TRBV9, with TRBD2 matching over 9 bases. CDR3 length: 15 residues. J was trimmed by 7 bases and V by 4 bases; bases with no gene match: 8. Germline CDR1 SGDLS, CDR2 YYNGEE. The CDR3 DNA is TGTGCCAGCAGCCCCCGGGCGGGAGGGGTCGGGGAGCTGTTTTTT. Protein product: CASSPRAGGVGELFF.

This sequence joins TRBV18 and TRBJ2-6, with 12 positions matching TRBD1. V dropped 3 bases and J dropped 3; count of bases not matched to a gene: 6. Germline V gene lookup returns CDR1 KGHSH and CDR2 LQKENI. The CDR3 contains 18 residues. The CDR3 nucleotides read TGTGCCAGCTCACCGCCCGGGACAGGGGGCGTTGGGGCCAACGTCCTGACTTTC. Translated: CASSPPGTGGVGANVLTF.

V and J are TRBV28 and TRBJ1-2; 8 nucleotides match TRBD1. The CDR3 consists of 14 residues. Germline assignment: CDR1 MDHEN and CDR2 SYDVKM. J lost 4 bases, V lost 4 bases, and 5 bases had no gene match. CDR3 sequence (DNA): TGTGCCAGCAGTTACGGACAGGGTTTCTATGGCTACACCTTC. Translating gives CASSYGQGFYGYTF.

The chain has TRBV5-4 and TRBJ2-7; 7 nucleotides align to TRBD2. Germline values: CDR1 SGHNT, CDR2 YYREEE (reference sequence). The CDR3 is made up of 15 amino acids. V dropped 4 bases and J dropped 6; count of bases not matched to a gene: 13. DNA for the CDR3: TGTGCCAGCAGCGGGGGGGGACCCCTCAGAAGCGAGCAGTACTTC. Protein sequence: CASSGGGPLRSEQYF.

The chain recombines TRBV24-1 with TRBJ1-1; perhaps TRBD1 as D (6 bases). CDR3 length: 13 residues. The V end was cut by 4 bases, the J end by 10 bases, with 15 bases between. Germline V gene lookup returns CDR1 KGHDR and CDR2 SFDVKD. CDR3 DNA: TGTGCCACCAGTGACTCAAACAGGGAAGTAGCTTTCTTT. It codes for CATSDSNREVAFF.

The chain couples TRBV20-1 to TRBJ1-1; D uncertain. V gave up 6 bases and J gave up 6 bases, with 11 bases separating them. This CDR3 has 11 residues. Germline V gene data show CDR1 as DFQATT and CDR2 as SNEGSKA (reference sequence). As DNA, the CDR3 is TGCAGTGCGCGCGGTACTGCTGAAGCTTTCTTT. Translating gives CSARGTAEAFF.

This rearrangement joins TRBV28 to TRBJ1-6, with D possibly being TRBD1 (5 bases). The CDR3 has 13 amino acids. The ends were cut back, 3 bases at V and 10 bases at J, with 10 bases in the middle. The germline CDR1 and CDR2 sequences are MDHEN and SYDVKM. The CDR3 sequence: CASSFDRLSPLHF. In DNA form, the CDR3 reads TGTGCCAGCAGTTTCGACAGATTATCACCCCTCCACTTT.

The rearrangement uses TRBV28 and TRBJ2-7, with 10 positions matching TRBD2. The length of the CDR3 is 19 residues. Per germline, CDR1 MDHEN and CDR2 SYDVKM. V was pared by 0 bases and J by 3 bases, with 14 bases of the junction left unmatched. CDR3 nucleotide sequence: TGTGCCAGCAGTTTATGGCTAGCGGGAGAAGGCCGGGGCTACTACGAGCAGTACTTC. Protein: CASSLWLAGEGRGYYEQYF.

The V gene is TRBV6-5, the J gene TRBJ2-7; 8 bases are shared with TRBD2. V trimming: 0 bases; J trimming: 2 bases; junction bases outside the gene matches: 6. This CDR3 has 16 amino acids. Per germline, CDR1 MNHEY and CDR2 SVGAGI. The CDR3 is CASSYSPAGGTYEQYF. The CDR3 coding sequence is TGTGCCAGCAGTTACTCTCCGGCGGGAGGAACCTACGAGCAGTACTTC.

The rearrangement links TRBV28 to TRBJ1-6; tentative D call: TRBD1 (5 bases). The CDR3 is 16 residues long. V was pared by 9 bases and J by 1 base, with 16 bases between. The V gene's germline CDR1 is MDHEN and CDR2 SYDVKM. The CDR3 protein is CASRAGGQSYNSPLHF. The CDR3 DNA is TGTGCCAGTCGAGCGGGGGGTCAGTCCTATAATTCACCCCTCCACTTT.

The V call is TRBV19, the J call TRBJ2-7, with 8 nucleotides matching TRBD1. The CDR3 consists of 16 residues. Germline V CDR1 and CDR2: LNHDA, SQIVND (reference sequence). The V and J ends lost 8 bases and 1 base, in that order; junction bases with no gene match: 13. CDR3 bases: TGTGCCAGTTCCCCAGGGGGCAATCTAATTTCCTACGAGCAGTACTTC. Translated: CASSPGGNLISYEQYF. The variable domain in full, completed from reference TRBV19 and TRBJ2-7, reads DGGITQSPKYLFRKEGQNVTLSCEQNLNHDAMYWYRQDPGQGLRLIYYSQIVNDFQKGDIAEGYSVSREKKESFPLTVTSAQKNPTAFYLCASSPGGNLISYEQYFGPGTRLTVT.